The 28 T cell receptor beta chains listed next were all sequenced from one sample in a study of cytomegalovirus exposure and HLA in healthy donors. The PCR was carried out with 60 Vbeta primers and 13 Jbeta primers. Clones were read by immunoSEQ multiplex PCR, and TCRdb kept only the in-frame ones, dropping some. The profile shows fewer than 150,000 clones, 75% to 90% of them singletons. Sequencing was done on a sample of PBMCs. The source of these receptors is a woman younger than 45 in good health and CMV-seropositive.

The chain is built from TRBV30 and TRBJ1-1; TRBD1 is a possible D gene (6 bases). Trimming removed 4 bases at V and 0 bases at J, with 24 bases between. The CDR3 spans 18 residues. CDR1 and CDR2 (germline): GTSNPN, SVGIG (reference sequence). The CDR3 nucleotides are TGTGCCTGGACCATAGAGGGACAACTCGGGACCCTGAACACTGAAGCTTTCTTT. It yields the protein CAWTIEGQLGTLNTEAFF.

V and J are TRBV5-1 and TRBJ2-7; tentative D call: TRBD2 (5 bases). CDR1 and CDR2 from the germline V gene are SGHRS and YFSETQ. V was shortened by 6 bases and J by 2 bases, with 18 bases between the two germline ends. The CDR3 consists of 15 residues. CDR3 nucleotide sequence: TGCGCCAGCACACAGAATTTAGCGCCCACCTACGAGCAGTACTTC. This translates into CASTQNLAPTYEQYF.

About this clone itself: The identical CDR3 is also encoded by other nucleotide sequences in the sample. V usage is TRBV4-1 and J usage is TRBJ2-7; D perhaps matches TRBD2 (6 bases). V was clipped by 2 bases and J by 3 bases, with 20 bases between them. Germline values: CDR1 MGHRA, CDR2 YSYEKL. There are 17 residues in the CDR3. The CDR3 is CASSQLPPGTRIYEQYF. CDR3 nucleotide sequence: TGCGCCAGCAGCCAACTCCCCCCCGGGACTCGTATCTACGAGCAGTACTTC.

The gene calls are TRBV29-1 and TRBJ2-1, with D maybe TRBD2 (6 bases). The germline V gene has CDR1 SQVTM and CDR2 ANQGSEA. The CDR3 contains 13 residues. Trimming shortened V by 3 bases and J by 8 bases, and 14 bases separated the two germline ends. The CDR3 reads CSVDLGGLDEQFF. In DNA form, the CDR3 reads TGCAGCGTTGACCTGGGAGGATTAGATGAGCAGTTCTTC.

This clone occurred once. The CDR3 spells CAWSVGDTIYF. Here the CDR3 DNA reads TGTGCCTGGAGTGTCGGTGACACCATATATTTT. This chain connects TRBV30 to TRBJ1-3; D gene unclear. This CDR3 has 11 residues. Trimming removed 0 bases from V and 8 bases from J, with 5 bases in between. Germline-derived CDR1 and CDR2 are GTSNPN and SVGIG (reference sequence).

This rearrangement joins TRBV4-2 to TRBJ2-5; TRBD1 might be the D (6 bases). Trimming removed 0 bases at V and 11 bases at J, with 13 bases between. Germline V CDR1 and CDR2: LGHNA, YNFKEQ. The CDR3 is 13 amino acids. CDR3 sequence reads: CASSQDRTVGQYF. The DNA of the CDR3 is TGTGCCAGCAGCCAAGATCGGACAGTAGGGCAGTACTTC.

V usage is TRBV28 and J usage is TRBJ2-7; TRBD2 aligns across 9 bases. Germline CDR1 and CDR2: MDHEN and SYDVKM. J lost 4 bases, V lost 6 bases, and 10 bases had no gene match. The CDR3 extends over 15 amino acids. The DNA for the CDR3 is TGTGCCAGCAGCCTAGGGGCTAGCGGGACATACGAGCAGTACTTC. Translated: CASSLGASGTYEQYF.

This clone was picked up one time. This chain joins TRBV6-5 and TRBJ2-7; 9 nucleotides align to TRBD1. With 7 bases clipped from V and 4 bases from J, the junction kept 8 bases outside the gene matches. The germline gives CDR1 MNHEY, CDR2 SVGAGI. The CDR3 is 14 amino acids. The CDR3 bases are TGTGCCAGCAATGGACAGGGGACCCTTTACGAGCAGTACTTC. Translating it yields CASNGQGTLYEQYF.

The genes are TRBV10-3 and TRBJ1-6, with D unresolved. The length of the CDR3 is 16 residues. Between the trimmed V and J ends, which lost 4 bases and 5 bases, there was a span of 15 bases. The germline CDR1 and CDR2 sequences are ENHRY and SYGVKD. The CDR3 nucleotides are TGTGCCATCAGTGCCGACGGGTCCCTAAATAATTCACCCCTCCACTTT. It specifies CAISADGSLNNSPLHF.

The sample holds one count of this clone. The V gene is TRBV11-2, the J gene TRBJ1-1; D uncertain. In germline, CDR1 is SGHAT, CDR2 FQNNGV. V was pared by 1 base and J by 4 bases, with 13 bases between. The CDR3 sequence is 15 residues long. The CDR3 protein is CASSLVAREGTEAFF. In DNA form, the CDR3 reads TGTGCCAGCAGCTTAGTCGCCCGGGAGGGCACTGAAGCTTTCTTT.

This chain links TRBV5-1 with TRBJ1-4; no clear D. There are 18 residues in the CDR3. From germline, CDR1 is SGHRS and CDR2 YFSETQ. With 4 bases removed from V and 0 bases from J, the gap between germline ends came to 19 bases. DNA of the CDR3: TGCGCCAGCAGCCTATGGGAGGGAACCCTCGCAACTAATGAAAAACTGTTTTTT. This sequence encodes CASSLWEGTLATNEKLFF.

The V gene is TRBV4-1, the J gene TRBJ2-2; 11 nucleotides match TRBD2. CDR3 size: 16 residues. The trim removed 8 bases at V and 0 bases at J, leaving 5 bases unmatched. Germline assignment: CDR1 MGHRA and CDR2 YSYEKL. CDR3 region: CASQGLAVTNTGELFF. In DNA, the CDR3 is TGCGCCAGCCAGGGACTAGCGGTTACGAACACCGGGGAGCTGTTTTTT.

This chain joins TRBV23-1 and TRBJ2-3, with 11 bases that match TRBD2. TRBV23-1 is reported as an ORF; its role is uncertain. J was trimmed by 4 bases and V by 3 bases; bases with no gene match: 3. The CDR3 sequence is 15 residues long. CDR3 coding DNA: TGCGCCAGCAGTCAGCGTAGCGGGGGGGCAGATACGCAGTATTTT. Translated, it gives CASSQRSGGADTQYF.

Note on this clone: Other nucleotide sequences from this sample produce the same CDR3. The rearrangement links TRBV9 to TRBJ2-7, with TRBD1 identical over 7 bases. V was clipped by 3 bases and J by 3 bases; unmatched bases: 3. The CDR3 extends over 13 amino acids. Looked up from germline, CDR1 is SGDLS and CDR2 is YYNGEE. The CDR3 sequence: CASSARDSYEQYF. The DNA of the CDR3 is TGTGCCAGCAGCGCGAGGGACAGCTACGAGCAGTACTTC.

The DNA for the CDR3 is TGTGCCAGCAGTTTAACTAGCGGGATCAACGAGCAGTACTTC. Amino acid sequence: CASSLTSGINEQYF. The V gene is TRBV27, the J gene TRBJ2-7; 10 bases are a match to TRBD2. The V and J ends lost 2 bases and 5 bases, in that order; junction bases with no gene match: 3. CDR1 and CDR2 from the germline V gene are MNHEY and SMNVEV (reference sequence). This CDR3 region has 14 residues.

The chain links TRBV6-5 to TRBJ1-3; D unresolved. Deletions cut 2 bases from V and 3 bases from J, with 11 bases between. CDR3 length: 15 amino acids. Germline CDR1 MNHEY, CDR2 SVGAGI. CDR3 DNA: TGTGCCAGCAGTTACACCGGTTTTGGTGGAAACACCATATATTTT. Its translation is CASSYTGFGGNTIYF.

The rearrangement links TRBV27 to TRBJ2-7, with a weak D call TRBD2 (6 bases). The V end was cut by 5 bases, the J end by 7 bases, with 24 bases between. Germline V lookup: CDR1 MNHEY, CDR2 SMNVEV (reference sequence). The CDR3 covers 16 residues. The CDR3 DNA sequence: TGTGCCAGCAGTCCCGCTGTGGGGGAGGCCATGCAAGAGCAGTACTTC. This sequence encodes CASSPAVGEAMQEQYF.

This chain uses TRBV28 with TRBJ2-1, with 15 bases identical to TRBD2. Trimming removed 6 bases from V and 6 bases from J; junction bases left unmatched: 15. The CDR3 has 19 amino acids. Looked up from germline, CDR1 is MDHEN and CDR2 is SYDVKM. CDR3 bases: TGTGCCAGCAGCCCCCGGACTAGCGGGAGGGCCTGGATACTCAATGAGCAGTTCTTC. Residues: CASSPRTSGRAWILNEQFF. The full variable domain, in which reference TRBV28 and TRBJ2-1 provide the parts outside the CDR3, is DVKVTQSSRYLVKRTGEKVFLECVQDMDHENMFWYRQDPGLGLRLIYFSYDVKMKEKGDIPEGYSVSREKKERFSLILESASTNQTSMYLCASSPRTSGRAWILNEQFFGPGTRLTVL.

The genes are TRBV11-2 and TRBJ2-7; 8 positions agree with TRBD2. CDR1 is SGHAT, CDR2 FQNNGV, per germline. V trimming: 4 bases; J trimming: 4 bases; junction bases outside the gene matches: 6. The CDR3 sequence is 14 residues long. The CDR3 loop reads CASSSRGGAYEQYF. DNA for the CDR3: TGTGCCAGCAGCTCCCGGGGGGGGGCTTACGAGCAGTACTTC.

V and J are TRBV19 and TRBJ1-3; TRBD1 matches at 7 bases. The CDR3 is made up of 15 amino acids. V was pared by 5 bases and J by 2 bases, with 6 bases of the junction left unmatched. Germline loops: CDR1 LNHDA, CDR2 SQIVND (reference sequence). CDR3 protein: CASSLPTGTGNTIYF. The CDR3 DNA follows: TGTGCCAGTAGTCTTCCGACAGGGACTGGAAACACCATATATTTT.

This clone was counted a single time. This chain connects TRBV2 to TRBJ1-6; D is unclear. The V gene lost 4 bases and the J gene lost 10 bases, with 14 bases spanning the gap. The CDR3 is 14 amino acids. Germline V gene data show CDR1 as SNHLY and CDR2 as FYNNEI. The CDR3 here is CASSGRDRWSPLHF. The DNA for the CDR3 is TGTGCCAGCAGTGGCCGGGATCGGTGGTCACCCCTCCACTTT.

The CDR3 DNA is TGTGCCAGCAGCTATCTGGACAGGGTTGGAGAGCAGTACTTC. Amino acids: CASSYLDRVGEQYF. The chain carries TRBV6-5 and TRBJ2-7, with 8 positions matching TRBD1. V lost 6 bases, J lost 7 bases, and 11 bases stayed unmatched. CDR1 is MNHEY, CDR2 SVGAGI, per germline. The CDR3 extends over 14 amino acids.

The chain joins TRBV5-8 to TRBJ1-2; 8 bases agree with TRBD1. Trimming took 1 base from V and 8 from J; bases not matched to a gene: 4. The CDR3 spans 13 residues. Germline CDR1 and CDR2: SGHTS and YDEGEE. The CDR3 sequence: CASSLLTGGGYTF. For the CDR3, the DNA is TGTGCCAGCAGCTTGCTCACAGGGGGAGGCTACACCTTC.

This chain links TRBV10-3 with TRBJ1-2; possibly TRBD1 for D (6 bases). The CDR3 loop spans 13 amino acids. The germline CDR1 and CDR2 sequences are ENHRY and SYGVKD. V was shortened by 4 bases and J by 5 bases, with 11 bases between the two germline ends. Here the CDR3 reads CAISGPTGYGYTF. The CDR3 nucleotides are TGTGCCATCAGTGGGCCCACAGGGTATGGCTACACCTTC.

The chain employs TRBV27 and TRBJ1-2; 7 nucleotides agree with TRBD1. Germline CDR1 is MNHEY and CDR2 is SMNVEV (reference sequence). The CDR3 loop spans 13 amino acids. The V gene end was trimmed by 6 bases and the J gene end by 8 bases; junction bases not matched to a gene: 9. Here the CDR3 DNA reads TGTGCCAGCAGGGGGGCAGGGGGAAGAGGCTACACCTTC. Translation gives CASRGAGGRGYTF.

In this sample, this clone turned up once. The chain couples TRBV27 to TRBJ1-2; D is unresolved. This CDR3 spans 14 amino acids. V was trimmed by 5 bases and J by 1 base, leaving 11 bases between them. Per the germline V gene, CDR1 is MNHEY and CDR2 is SMNVEV (reference sequence). The CDR3 DNA reads as TGTGCCAGCAGTCCTCAGGTGGTTAACTATGGCTACACCTTC. Translating gives CASSPQVVNYGYTF.

The chain has TRBV10-1 and TRBJ2-2, with TRBD1 matching 8 bases. The CDR3 loop spans 13 amino acids. The V segment lost 7 bases and the J segment 3 bases; nucleotides outside the gene matches: 1. Per germline, CDR1 WNHNN and CDR2 SYGVQD (reference sequence). This CDR3 reads CASTDRDTGELFF. Here the CDR3 DNA reads TGCGCCAGCACGGACAGGGACACCGGGGAGCTGTTTTTT.

This clone was detected only a few times. This CDR3 is CASSVSGGVKYEQYF. The DNA for the CDR3 is TGTGCCAGCAGCGTAAGTGGGGGGGTTAAGTACGAGCAGTACTTC. The chain employs TRBV9 and TRBJ2-7, with 7 nucleotides matching TRBD2. The CDR3 runs to 15 residues. CDR1 SGDLS and CDR2 YYNGEE come from the germline V gene. The trim removed 1 base at V and 4 bases at J, leaving 8 bases unmatched.